This T cell receptor (beta chain) derives from a study of glioma-infiltrating T cells. Study conclusions and caveats: Tissue and blood shared very few CDR3 sequences. Non-neoplastic patients had below-expected tissue-blood divergence, while all gliomas exceeded expectation.

Points on this clonotype: Its antigen is currently unknown. Germline is not matched at one junction end, which may reflect a read error.

Using RNA template, CDR3s of TCR alpha and beta were amplified with iRepertoire arm-PCR. TCRdb recomputed calls from the multiplex PCR reads with MiXCR, one row per CDR3 protein. The sample lists some 2,400 distinct CDR3 sequences, less than 70% occurring once. This CDR3 spans 13 amino acids. Germline lookup yields CDR1 MNHEY and CDR2 SMNVEV (reference sequence). Input material: glioma tissue, nonneoplastic brain tissue, or PBMCs (not recorded which). This sequence joins TRBV27 and TRBJ2-1, with D unresolved. The source is a human donor with low-grade glioma or glioblastoma, undergoing nonglioma brain surgery, or in good health (not recorded which). The CDR3 bases are TGTGCCGTTTACGTGGCTCAGGTCCACGAGCAGTTGTTC. It encodes CAVYVAQVHEQLF.